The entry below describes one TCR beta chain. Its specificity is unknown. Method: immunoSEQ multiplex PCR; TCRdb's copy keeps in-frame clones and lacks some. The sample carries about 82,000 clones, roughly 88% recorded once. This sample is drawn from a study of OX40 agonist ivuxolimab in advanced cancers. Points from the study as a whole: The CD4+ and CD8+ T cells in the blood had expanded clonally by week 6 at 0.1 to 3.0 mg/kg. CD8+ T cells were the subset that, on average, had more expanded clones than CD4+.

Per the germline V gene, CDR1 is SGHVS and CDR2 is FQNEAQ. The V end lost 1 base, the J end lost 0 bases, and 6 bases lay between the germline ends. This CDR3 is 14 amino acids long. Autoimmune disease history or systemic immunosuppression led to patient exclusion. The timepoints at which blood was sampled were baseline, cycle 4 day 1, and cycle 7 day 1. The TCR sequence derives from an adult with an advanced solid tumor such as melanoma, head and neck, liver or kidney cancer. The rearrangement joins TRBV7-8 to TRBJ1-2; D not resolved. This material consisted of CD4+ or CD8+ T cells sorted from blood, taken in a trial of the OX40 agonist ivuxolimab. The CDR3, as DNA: TGTGCCAGCAGCTTAGGACGGGCTAACTATGGCTACACCTTC. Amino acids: CASSLGRANYGYTF.